This TCR beta chain stems from a study of T cells in Graves' hyperthyroidism and ophthalmopathy (dated by TCRdb to about 2019). Broadly, across the study: Peripheral blood was sampled at the time of initial diagnosis, prior to any treatment. The paper describes TCR Vbeta CDR3 sequencing of more than 120 peripheral blood samples, made up of some 42 ophthalmopathy patients, around 78 hyperthyroidism patients and around 17 progressor patients. The 90 to 100 discovery patients were randomly split 7:3 into training and test sets. To identify distinguishing TCR V-J signatures, a discovery cohort of around 100 patients was used, comprising 43 with Graves' ophthalmopathy and around 60 with stable Graves' hyperthyroidism. In addition, the study compared T-cell repertoires in thyroid tissue and in blood from roughly six Graves' hyperthyroidism patients. Whether ophthalmopathy could be predicted prospectively was tested in an independent validation cohort made up of approximately 19 hyperthyroidism patients plus 17 patients who later progressed to ophthalmopathy. Once sampling was done, hyperthyroidism patients were given methimazole at a starting dose of 30 mg daily, whereas ophthalmopathy patients were given high-dose intravenous methylprednisolone. The paper as a whole reports these results and caveats: During validation, the model predicted progression to ophthalmopathy a median of approximately 6.5 months ahead of onset, with roughly 65% sensitivity and about 72% specificity. Most expanded thyroid clonotypes (frequency above 0.001) were also found in blood, which suggests that blood repertoires may mirror thyroid immune responses. No statistical method was used to set the sample size in advance, and investigators knew the group allocation. A 13 V-J signature model separated ophthalmopathy from stable hyperthyroidism, with 87.88% sensitivity and about 81% specificity in cross-validation and 80%/75% in testing.

Graves' hyperthyroidism was defined as stable when no progression to ophthalmopathy occurred over 18 months of follow-up. Hyperthyroidism patients were newly diagnosed, had a disease duration of under 2 months, and were aged 18 to 65 years. Any patient with an uncontrolled infection, another autoimmune disease, pregnancy or lactation was excluded. Diagnoses were established on the basis of clinical symptoms, serum thyroxine and TRAb, thyroid ultrasound, and orbital computed tomography. PBMCs were separated from approximately 10 ml of fresh peripheral blood using Ficoll-Paque density gradient centrifugation. Total RNA was extracted with Trizol reagent, and quality was checked on an Agilent 2100 Bioanalyzer. From the germline V gene, CDR1 is SNHLY and CDR2 is FYNNEI. The CDR3 holds 15 amino acids from the cysteine to the phenylalanine. The only DNA kept is the CDR3, 45 bases in frame from the first base. Trimming takes 6 bases from V and 3 bases from J, and the germline ends sit 14 bases apart.

The TCR beta CDR3 regions were amplified from the RNA transcripts. A first-round RT-PCR of the TCR CDR3 used the HTBI primer set with the Qiagen OneStep RT-PCR kit. A second multiplex PCR round built the libraries, followed by size selection and purification. Libraries were sequenced paired-end with 100 bp reads on an Illumina HiSeq2000. The authors' analysis ran thus. SOAPnuke was used to process the raw data, removing reads that contained adapters or uncalled bases, had a mean Phred below 15, or lacked an exact match to the constant primer or identifier. High-quality paired reads were merged using COPE v1.2.5, and each unique nucleotide sequence was defined as a clonotype. MiTCR v1.1 was used to align the clonotypes against IMGT TRBV, TRBD and TRBJ reference segments. Only V-J combinations with frequency above 0.0001, covering approximately 99% of repertoires, were analysed. A TCS score was defined as the ratio of F50 (clonal expansion) to E x V (chaos), with BLOSUM62-based TCRdist applied between CDR3 peptides within each V-J. Welch's t-statistics and random forest reduced 500 to 650 V-J features to 10 to 15, which were used in a naive Bayes classifier (R e1071). The similarity between thyroid and blood repertoires was quantified using the Morisita-Horn index. TCRdb cleaned the public reads at Q25 with fastp, built clones with MiXCR and kept in-frame beta chains. Rows matching on CDR3 protein sequence are summarized as one entry with the most common DNA and genes. TCRdb, not the original authors, processed these V and J calls. Recorded for this sample are hundreds of thousands of distinct CDR3 sequences; roughly 40% of them occurred a single time. More than 7% of the sample belongs to the ten largest clones.

The sample holds a few counts of this clonotype. No cognate antigen has been identified for it. No base-level quality is on record; no much larger clone is a single base apart. The rearrangement combines TRBV2 with TRBJ2-2, with a tentative D gene TRBD2 over 5 matching bases. Sequenced input: blood. The TCR originated in a man younger than 30 with Graves' hyperthyroidism. The CDR3 sequence is CASSQIGVYTGELFF. The DNA is TGTGCCAGCAGCCAAATCGGGGTCTACACCGGGGAGCTGTTTTTT. Here the CDR3 is joined to the reference TRBV2 and TRBJ2-2 genes, and the full variable domain is: EPEVTQTPSHQVTQMGQEVILRCVPISNHLYFYWYRQILGQKVEFLVSFYNNEISEKSEIFDDQFSVERPDGSNFTLKIRSTKLEDSAMYFCASSQIGVYTGELFFGEGSRLTVL.